This is a list of T cell receptor beta chains from one sample in a study of cytomegalovirus exposure and HLA in healthy donors. Repertoires were generated with immunoSEQ multiplex PCR, while TCRdb's copy carries only in-frame clones and drops some. This sample has 150,000 to 200,000 clones, with around 77% found just once. The sample comprised PBMCs. These receptors were taken from a man aged 55 to 70 in good health and CMV-seronegative. The CDR3 runs from the conserved cysteine through the conserved F or W. D genes are given only for firm matches. The size of a clone is reported for some rows only, either as once, few or many, or as a class for expanded clones.

>.|TRBJ2-5|TRBD1|TRBV5-6
TGTGCCAGCAGCTTGCGAGGAACAGGGGTACAAGAGACCCAGTACTTC
CASSLRGTGVQETQYF
>.|TRBJ2-3|.|TRBV11-2
TGTGCCAGCAGCTTAGAGGGCAGGAGCACAGATACGCAGTATTTT
CASSLEGRSTDTQYF
>.|TRBJ2-7|TRBD1|TRBV6-6
TGTGCCAGCAGTTCACCACGGACAGGGACCTACGAGCAGTACTTC
CASSSPRTGTYEQYF
>.|TRBJ2-3|.|TRBV7-2
TGTGCCAGCAGCCAACAGAGTGATACGCAGTATTTT
CASSQQSDTQYF
>.|TRBJ2-3|.|TRBV5-1
TGCGCCAGCAGCCCAAGTCGGCGGGGAGGAGATACGCAGTATTTT
CASSPSRRGGDTQYF
>.|TRBJ1-2|.|TRBV5-1
TGCGCCAGCAGCTTCCAGGGCGAGGATGGCTACACCTTC
CASSFQGEDGYTF
>.|TRBJ2-3|.|TRBV30
TGTGCCTGGAGTGCAAAACAGGGAGATACGCAGTATTTT
CAWSAKQGDTQYF
>.|TRBJ2-7|TRBD2|TRBV5-1
TGCGCCAGCAGCTTGGCCGTGACTAGCGGGATCTACGAGCAGTACTTC
CASSLAVTSGIYEQYF
>.|TRBJ1-1|.|TRBV29-1
TGCAGCGTTGCCATGAACACTGAAGCTTTCTTT
CSVAMNTEAFF
>.|TRBJ1-2|.|TRBV28
TGTGCCAGCAGCTTGCCCCAGCCAGGGAACAACTATGGCTACACCTTC
CASSLPQPGNNYGYTF
>.|TRBJ2-3|.|TRBV7-2
TGTGCCAGCAGCTCTCGACAGGAGGTAGATACGCAGTATTTT
CASSSRQEVDTQYF
>few|TRBJ2-7|TRBD2|TRBV28
TGTGCCAGCAGCCGGGGGGACTATAGCTCCTACGAGCAGTACTTC
CASSRGDYSSYEQYF
>.|TRBJ2-5|TRBD2|TRBV30
TGTGCCTGGAGTATTGGACTAGCGGGGGACCAAGAGACCCAGTACTTC
CAWSIGLAGDQETQYF
>.|TRBJ2-2|TRBD1|TRBV6-4
TGTGCCAGCGCGCAGGGGGCAGCGAACACCGGGGAGCTGTTTTTT
CASAQGAANTGELFF
>.|TRBJ2-3|.|TRBV5-6
TGTGCCAGCAGCCTCGAGCGAGCAGTTAAACTGGCAGATACGCAGTATTTT
CASSLERAVKLADTQYF
>.|TRBJ2-3|TRBD1|TRBV28
TGTGCCAGCAGTTTCTCGGGACAGGCCACAGATACGCAGTATTTT
CASSFSGQATDTQYF
>.|TRBJ1-2|TRBD1|TRBV30
TGTGCCTGGAACCCACAGGGGAACTATGGCTACACCTTC
CAWNPQGNYGYTF
>once|TRBJ1-2|TRBD1|TRBV28
TGTGCCAGCAGTCCGGACAGGAACTATGGCTACACCTTC
CASSPDRNYGYTF
>.|TRBJ2-5|TRBD2|TRBV7-8
TGTGCCAGCAGCTTAGTAGCGGGGGGTTTCCAAGAGACCCAGTACTTC
CASSLVAGGFQETQYF
>.|TRBJ2-7|TRBD2|TRBV28
TGTGCCAGCAATTTTCCACACAGCGGGAGAAATGAGCAGTACTTC
CASNFPHSGRNEQYF
>.|TRBJ2-2|.|TRBV6-6
TGTGCCAGCAGACACCGGACAGAGAACACCGGGGAGCTGTTTTTT
CASRHRTENTGELFF
>.|TRBJ2-7|.|TRBV5-4
TGTGCCAGCAGCTTGGACCTGCGGCCGCTCGAGCAGTACTTC
CASSLDLRPLEQYF
>.|TRBJ2-2|.|TRBV9
TGTGCCAGCAGCGTAGGACTAGCGAACACCGGGGAGCTGTTTTTT
CASSVGLANTGELFF
>.|TRBJ2-1|TRBD1|TRBV6-4
TGTGCCAGCAGTGACTCGAGTCCGGGGGACAGGGGGCAGGGTGAGCAGTTCTTC
CASSDSSPGDRGQGEQFF
>few|TRBJ1-1|.|TRBV5-1
TGCGCCAGCAGCTTCACCACAGGGACCGGCACTGAAGCTTTCTTT
CASSFTTGTGTEAFF
>.|TRBJ2-3|TRBD2|TRBV5-1
TGCGCCAGCAGCGGTCCCGGGACTAGCGGGGGGGCCGATCTGACAGATACGCAGTATTTT
CASSGPGTSGGADLTDTQYF
>.|TRBJ2-7|TRBD1|TRBV5-4
TGTGCCAGCAGCCGCTCCTCTCCGGGACAGGGGGCGTCCGAGCAGTACTTC
CASSRSSPGQGASEQYF
>few|TRBJ2-7|TRBD2|TRBV28
TGTGCCAGCAGTAAGTGGACTAGCGGGGCCGCCTACGAGCAGTACTTC
CASSKWTSGAAYEQYF
>.|TRBJ2-1|TRBD2|TRBV11-3
TGTGCCAGCAGCTTAGGAGCTAGCGGGAGTTCGAATGAGCAGTTCTTC
CASSLGASGSSNEQFF
>.|TRBJ1-1|TRBD1|TRBV30
TGTGCCTTCGACAGGGCTGGCACTGAAGCTTTCTTT
CAFDRAGTEAFF
>.|TRBJ2-7|TRBD2|TRBV7-2
TGTGCCAGCAGCTTAGTTTCGGGAGGGGGGTACGAGCAGTACTTC
CASSLVSGGGYEQYF
>.|TRBJ2-7|TRBD1|TRBV6-1
TGTGCCAGCACCGAGGGACAGGGGCTTTCCTACGAGCAGTACTTC
CASTEGQGLSYEQYF
>.|TRBJ1-5|.|TRBV4-3
TGCGCCAGCAGTCCCGGGAGGGGAGGCAATCAGCCCCAGCATTTT
CASSPGRGGNQPQHF
>.|TRBJ2-1|.|TRBV4-2
TGTGCCAGCAGCCAAGATTGGGGCGAGAAGCAGTTCTTC
CASSQDWGEKQFF
>.|TRBJ2-5|.|TRBV7-2
TGTGCCAGCAGCACGGACGGGACTTACCAAGAGACCCAGTACTTC
CASSTDGTYQETQYF
>.|TRBJ1-5|TRBD1|TRBV7-2
TGTGCCAGCAGCCCTCACAGGGGTAATCAGCCCCAGCATTTT
CASSPHRGNQPQHF
>.|TRBJ1-2|.|TRBV7-2
TGTGCCAGCAGCTCGAACAGCTATGGCTACACCTTC
CASSSNSYGYTF
>.|TRBJ2-5|.|TRBV10-3
TGTGCCACCTCCGTGGGGGGGGCCAACCAAGAGACCCAGTACTTC
CATSVGGANQETQYF
>.|TRBJ2-7|TRBD2|TRBV19
TGTGCCAGTAGCGAGGGACTAGCGGGTTACGAGCAGTACTTC
CASSEGLAGYEQYF
>once|TRBJ2-1|TRBD2|TRBV9
TGTGCCAGCAGCGCCGCTTCTAGCGGTTACAATGAGCAGTTCTTC
CASSAASSGYNEQFF
>.|TRBJ2-3|TRBD2|TRBV7-2
TGTGCCAGCAGCCCCGGGACTAGCGGGGGGGCGGCGGATACGCAGTATTTT
CASSPGTSGGAADTQYF
>.|TRBJ2-2|TRBD2|TRBV7-8
TGTGCCAGCAGCTTACGGTCGGGAGGCCGGAACACCGGGGAGCTGTTTTTT
CASSLRSGGRNTGELFF
>.|TRBJ2-7|TRBD1|TRBV6-5
TGTGCCAGCAGCCGGGACAGTTACGAGCAGTACTTC
CASSRDSYEQYF
>.|TRBJ2-3|TRBD2|TRBV4-1
TGCGCCAGCAGCCGACAGACTAGCGGGGGGACAGATACGCAGTATTTT
CASSRQTSGGTDTQYF
>.|TRBJ2-3|TRBD2|TRBV18
TGTGCCAGCTCACAGCGGGGGAGGGCAGATACGCAGTATTTT
CASSQRGRADTQYF
>.|TRBJ2-3|TRBD2|TRBV27
TGTGCCAGCATGGCTAGCGGGAGGCCTCTCACAGATACGCAGTATTTT
CASMASGRPLTDTQYF
>.|TRBJ2-2|TRBD1|TRBV7-9
TGTTCCAGCAGCTTAGTTCGGTACAGGGGGCGAGAGAACACCGGGGAGCTGTTTTTT
CSSSLVRYRGRENTGELFF
>.|TRBJ2-1|TRBD2|TRBV11-3
TGTGCCAGCAGCTTAGCCCCTCTAGCGGGAGGGAACAATGAGCAGTTCTTC
CASSLAPLAGGNNEQFF
>.|TRBJ2-1|.|TRBV5-6
TGTGCCAGCAGCTTGATCGGGACTCCCCTGTTCTTC
CASSLIGTPLFF
>.|TRBJ2-7|TRBD1|TRBV19
TGTGCCAGTAGTGCCTCGACAGGGGGCGGGTACGAGCAGTACTTC
CASSASTGGGYEQYF
>.|TRBJ1-2|.|TRBV7-2
TGTGCCAGCAGCTTAAGGGGCGAAGACTATGGCTACACCTTC
CASSLRGEDYGYTF
>.|TRBJ1-2|TRBD1|TRBV28
TGTGCCAGCTCTACGCCCGACAGGGTGTACGGCTACACCTTC
CASSTPDRVYGYTF
>.|TRBJ1-1|TRBD1|TRBV11-2
TGTGCCAGCAGACGTGCTGGGACAGGGGGATACACTGAAGCTTTCTTT
CASRRAGTGGYTEAFF
>few|TRBJ2-1|TRBD2|TRBV18
TGTGCCAGCTCATTACTAGCGGACGAGCAGTTCTTC
CASSLLADEQFF
>few|TRBJ2-5|.|TRBV15
TGTGCCACCAGCAGAGCCGACAGAGAGACCCAGTACTTC
CATSRADRETQYF
>few|TRBJ1-2|TRBD1|TRBV10-2
TGCGCCAGCAGTGAGGCCCCAGGGGGAGGCTACACCTTC
CASSEAPGGGYTF
>.|TRBJ2-7|.|TRBV7-9
TGTGCCAGCGCACAAGTTAACAGGGCCGAGCAGTACTTC
CASAQVNRAEQYF
>once|TRBJ1-3|.|TRBV4-1
TGCGCCAGCAGCCAAGATACAGGGAGCTCTGGAAACACCATATATTTT
CASSQDTGSSGNTIYF